The entry below describes one T cell receptor (beta chain). Antigen: not known. This sample is drawn from a study of T-cell memory formation after mild COVID-19. Study-level information: For the most part, TCR clusters were specific to one donor. General study findings and limits: Pre-infection memory held some responding clones, suggesting pre-existing cross-reactive T cells responded. Mainly in CM and EM were contracting CD4+ clones; CD8+ were in EMRA.

The CDR3 has 15 amino acids. Germline values: CDR1 MNHEY, CDR2 SVGAGI. V shed 10 bases and J 3 bases; nucleotides not matched to a gene: 9. The authors produced TCR alpha and TCR beta cDNA libraries with sample barcodes and UMIs by 5'RACE using constant-segment primers. From the 5' RACE reads, TCRdb called clonotypes with MiXCR, one entry per CDR3 protein. The data show 470,000 or so distinct CDR3 sequences, roughly 20% seen once. The sequence was collected from an adult woman who had mild COVID-19 (a few samples of this study predate the infection). Cell type and time point are not known. Sequencing was performed on PBMCs or a T cell subset sorted from them (not recorded which). The chain links TRBV6-5 to TRBJ2-1; 10 nucleotides line up with TRBD2. The CDR3: CATVGLAGVYNEQFF. For the CDR3, the DNA is TGTGCCACCGTTGGGCTAGCGGGGGTCTACAATGAGCAGTTCTTC.